The entry that follows covers one T cell receptor (beta chain) sequence. This specimen belongs to a study of blood T cell repertoires in COVID-19. Per the authors' pipeline: Nucleated cell number was recorded as an estimate derived from reference gene primer amplification. Measured with immunoSEQ multiplex PCR; TCRdb has only the in-frame clones, and not every one. The V and J calls and clone size are taken from that table; D and trimming were inferred from the DNA. Counted here are 150,000 to 200,000 clones, approximately 83% occurring once; the ten biggest clones make up about 9.7%. Trimming at V came to 5 bases and at J to 3 bases, leaving 6 bases not matched to a gene. The CDR3 runs 14 residues. The germline V gene encodes CDR1 MNHNY and CDR2 SVGAGI (reference sequence).

This receptor was obtained from a man between 50 and 59 years old with active or convalescent COVID-19. J is TRBJ1-2 and V is TRBV6-6; TRBD1 matches 7 bases. Specimen: peripheral blood. The CDR3 DNA is TGTGCCAGCAGTCCGAACAGGGGTGACTATGGCTACACCTTC. Translated: CASSPNRGDYGYTF.